Listed below are T cell receptor beta chains from one sample, sequenced in a study of lymphopenia after photon versus proton radiotherapy. Here immunoSEQ multiplex PCR was the method, and the copy in TCRdb shows in-frame clones only, minus some. The sample includes under 30,000 clones, roughly 86% of them seen just once. The input for sequencing was peripheral blood, taken from a patient treated with photon-based radiotherapy. The receptors derive from a man between 50 and 59 years old with gastric cancer. Both conserved end residues are part of each CDR3. D genes are given only for firm matches. Clone size is stated in some rows and not others, as once, few, many or a class when expanded.

D: TRBD2
J: TRBJ2-5
V: TRBV4-2
size: NA
length: 14
CDR3: CASSPGGTGKTQYF
DNA: TGTGCCTCCAGCCCCGGGGGGACGGGAAAGACCCAGTACTTC

D: NA
J: TRBJ2-5
V: TRBV11-2
size: once
length: 13
CDR3: CASSETDQETQYF
DNA: TGTGCCAGCAGCGAGACAGACCAAGAGACCCAGTACTTC

D: NA
J: TRBJ1-5
V: TRBV10-1
size: NA
length: 14
CDR3: CASSEVGHNQPQHF
DNA: TGCGCCAGCAGTGAGGTGGGCCATAATCAGCCCCAGCATTTT

D: TRBD1
J: TRBJ2-7
V: TRBV6-1
size: NA
length: 14
CDR3: CASRETGGSYEQYF
DNA: TGTGCCAGCAGGGAGACAGGGGGCTCCTACGAGCAGTACTTC

D: TRBD1
J: TRBJ1-2
V: TRBV5-5
size: once
length: 15
CDR3: CASSALGQGASGYTF
DNA: TGTGCCAGCAGCGCCCTTGGGCAGGGGGCGTCTGGCTACACCTTC

D: NA
J: TRBJ2-3
V: TRBV5-6
size: few
length: 13
CDR3: CASSLRGTDTQYF
DNA: TGTGCCAGCAGCCTCAGGGGCACAGATACGCAGTATTTT

D: NA
J: TRBJ1-1
V: TRBV10-2
size: NA
length: 12
CDR3: CASSEVGRQAFF
DNA: TGCGCCAGCAGTGAGGTCGGCCGCCAGGCTTTCTTT

D: NA
J: TRBJ2-7
V: TRBV15
size: NA
length: 16
CDR3: CATSRDTGSSAYEQYF
DNA: TGTGCCACCAGCAGAGATACGGGCTCCTCTGCCTACGAGCAGTACTTC

D: NA
J: TRBJ2-3
V: TRBV19
size: NA
length: 15
CDR3: CASSIVHQSTDTQYF
DNA: TGTGCCAGTAGTATTGTACACCAAAGCACAGATACGCAGTATTTT

D: TRBD2
J: TRBJ2-2
V: TRBV9
size: NA
length: 14
CDR3: CASTLTSLAGELFF
DNA: TGTGCCAGCACTTTGACTAGCTTGGCCGGGGAGCTGTTTTTT

D: NA
J: TRBJ1-2
V: TRBV19
size: NA
length: 15
CDR3: CASSIGTESYYGYTF
DNA: TGTGCCAGTAGTATCGGGACGGAGTCTTACTATGGCTACACCTTC

D: TRBD1
J: TRBJ2-2
V: TRBV5-6
size: NA
length: 16
CDR3: CASSLVGQGASGELFF
DNA: TGTGCCAGCAGCTTGGTGGGACAGGGGGCTAGCGGGGAGCTGTTTTTT

D: NA
J: TRBJ2-7
V: TRBV7-8
size: NA
length: 13
CDR3: CASSFSRDTEQYF
DNA: TGTGCCAGCAGCTTCTCCCGGGACACCGAGCAGTACTTC

D: TRBD1
J: TRBJ2-6
V: TRBV19
size: NA
length: 17
CDR3: CASSRGQGFTGANVLTF
DNA: TGTGCCAGTAGTAGGGGACAGGGATTCACTGGGGCCAACGTCCTGACTTTC

D: TRBD1
J: TRBJ1-6
V: TRBV5-1
size: few
length: 15
CDR3: CASSLAGQGTSPLHF
DNA: TGCGCCAGCAGCTTGGCGGGACAGGGTACTTCACCCCTCCACTTT

D: NA
J: TRBJ1-1
V: TRBV7-9
size: NA
length: 14
CDR3: CASSLAAGGTEAFF
DNA: TGTGCCAGCAGCTTAGCTGCGGGGGGCACTGAAGCTTTCTTT

D: NA
J: TRBJ2-3
V: TRBV14
size: NA
length: 16
CDR3: CASSPRTRNSTDTQYF
DNA: TGTGCCAGCAGCCCACGGACCAGAAATAGCACAGATACGCAGTATTTT

D: NA
J: TRBJ1-2
V: TRBV10-3
size: NA
length: 14
CDR3: CAISDWGSHYGYTF
DNA: TGTGCCATCAGTGATTGGGGCAGCCACTATGGCTACACCTTC

D: NA
J: TRBJ1-5
V: TRBV13
size: NA
length: 13
CDR3: CASSFTVGQPQHF
DNA: TGTGCCAGCAGTTTTACTGTGGGTCAGCCCCAGCATTTT

D: TRBD2
J: TRBJ2-1
V: TRBV5-1
size: NA
length: 15
CDR3: CASSGIAGGYNEQFF
DNA: TGCGCCAGCAGCGGTATAGCGGGGGGCTACAATGAGCAGTTCTTC

D: TRBD2
J: TRBJ2-2
V: TRBV7-9
size: NA
length: 17
CDR3: CASSFPSGVRNTGELFF
DNA: TGTGCCAGCAGCTTCCCTAGCGGGGTGAGAAACACCGGGGAGCTGTTTTTT

D: TRBD1
J: TRBJ1-1
V: TRBV2
size: once
length: 13
CDR3: CASMRGLDTEAFF
DNA: TGTGCCAGCATGAGGGGGCTGGACACTGAAGCTTTCTTT

D: TRBD2
J: TRBJ2-5
V: TRBV9
size: NA
length: 18
CDR3: CASSVGGLAGPYQETQYF
DNA: TGTGCCAGCAGCGTAGGCGGACTAGCGGGACCGTACCAAGAGACCCAGTACTTC

D: NA
J: TRBJ1-5
V: TRBV27
size: NA
length: 16
CDR3: CASSRVGGILDQPQHF
DNA: TGTGCCAGCAGTCGGGTCGGGGGAATCCTGGATCAGCCCCAGCATTTT

D: NA
J: TRBJ2-7
V: TRBV20-1
size: NA
length: 11
CDR3: CSAKVSGEQYF
DNA: TGCAGTGCTAAAGTAAGTGGCGAGCAGTACTTC

D: NA
J: TRBJ2-5
V: TRBV19
size: NA
length: 13
CDR3: CASRETNQETQYF
DNA: TGTGCCAGTAGGGAGACAAACCAAGAGACCCAGTACTTC

D: NA
J: TRBJ2-1
V: TRBV5-8
size: NA
length: 15
CDR3: CASSQDTSSYNEQFF
DNA: TGTGCCAGCAGCCAAGACACGAGCTCCTACAATGAGCAGTTCTTC

D: NA
J: TRBJ1-2
V: TRBV30
size: NA
length: 14
CDR3: CAWSVQFRVGGYTF
DNA: TGTGCCTGGAGTGTACAGTTCAGGGTGGGTGGCTACACCTTC

D: NA
J: TRBJ2-7
V: TRBV18
size: NA
length: 15
CDR3: CASSRTGEGFYEQYF
DNA: TGTGCCAGCTCACGTACAGGGGAGGGATTCTACGAGCAGTACTTC

D: NA
J: TRBJ2-3
V: TRBV4-3
size: once
length: 14
CDR3: CASSQRVGTDTQYF
DNA: TGCGCCAGCAGCCAAAGGGTGGGTACAGATACGCAGTATTTT

D: NA
J: TRBJ1-6
V: TRBV10-1
size: few
length: 13
CDR3: CATRRTVDSPLHF
DNA: TGCGCCACCAGAAGAACCGTTGATTCACCCCTCCACTTT

D: NA
J: TRBJ1-6
V: TRBV6-1
size: few
length: 15
CDR3: CASSEVRAGSSPLHF
DNA: TGTGCCAGCAGTGAAGTCAGGGCGGGTAGCTCACCCCTCCACTTT

D: NA
J: TRBJ2-5
V: TRBV18
size: NA
length: 15
CDR3: CASSTRQGGQETQYF
DNA: TGTGCCAGCTCGACCCGTCAGGGGGGACAAGAGACCCAGTACTTC

D: NA
J: TRBJ2-5
V: TRBV7-3
size: once
length: 13
CDR3: CASSTSGGETQYF
DNA: TGTGCCAGCAGCACGTCAGGGGGGGAGACCCAGTACTTC

D: NA
J: TRBJ1-1
V: TRBV10-2
size: NA
length: 13
CDR3: CASTSGVNTEAFF
DNA: TGCGCCAGCACCTCGGGGGTGAACACTGAAGCTTTCTTT

D: NA
J: TRBJ1-4
V: TRBV30
size: NA
length: 13
CDR3: CAWSLGVGEKLFF
DNA: TGTGCCTGGAGCCTGGGGGTCGGTGAAAAACTGTTTTTT

D: NA
J: TRBJ2-5
V: TRBV5-1
size: once
length: 15
CDR3: CASSLGAGPPETQYF
DNA: TGCGCCAGCAGCTTGGGTGCGGGGCCCCCAGAGACCCAGTACTTC

D: TRBD1
J: TRBJ2-7
V: TRBV19
size: few
length: 14
CDR3: CASSIGQGVYEQYF
DNA: TGTGCCAGTAGTATTGGGCAGGGGGTCTACGAGCAGTACTTC

D: TRBD1
J: TRBJ2-3
V: TRBV6-4
size: once
length: 12
CDR3: CASQGAGDTQYF
DNA: TGTGCCAGCCAGGGGGCAGGGGATACGCAGTATTTT

D: TRBD2
J: TRBJ2-2
V: TRBV18
size: NA
length: 13
CDR3: CASFSGDTGELFF
DNA: TGTGCCAGCTTTAGCGGGGACACCGGGGAGCTGTTTTTT

D: NA
J: TRBJ2-2
V: TRBV4-1
size: NA
length: 12
CDR3: CASSQKTGELFF
DNA: TGCGCCAGCAGCCAAAAAACCGGGGAGCTGTTTTTT

D: NA
J: TRBJ1-1
V: TRBV10-2
size: NA
length: 14
CDR3: CASSWDSLNTEAFF
DNA: TGCGCCAGCAGTTGGGACTCCCTAAACACTGAAGCTTTCTTT

D: NA
J: TRBJ1-2
V: TRBV7-9
size: NA
length: 14
CDR3: CASSQGQLRRDYTF
DNA: TGTGCCAGCAGCCAGGGGCAACTTAGAAGAGACTACACCTTC

D: TRBD1
J: TRBJ2-3
V: TRBV7-9
size: NA
length: 13
CDR3: CASSKGQGDTQYF
DNA: TGTGCCAGCAGCAAGGGACAGGGAGATACGCAGTATTTT

D: TRBD1
J: TRBJ2-5
V: TRBV30
size: NA
length: 14
CDR3: CAWGDSGLQETQYF
DNA: TGTGCCTGGGGGGACAGCGGACTTCAAGAGACCCAGTACTTC

D: TRBD1
J: TRBJ2-5
V: TRBV5-1
size: NA
length: 16
CDR3: CASSPLLTGGRETQYF
DNA: TGCGCCAGCAGCCCCCTCCTGACAGGGGGTCGGGAGACCCAGTACTTC

D: NA
J: TRBJ2-7
V: TRBV9
size: NA
length: 17
CDR3: CASSVGWGRGPSYEQYF
DNA: TGTGCCAGCAGCGTAGGTTGGGGGAGAGGACCCTCCTACGAGCAGTACTTC

D: TRBD2
J: TRBJ2-2
V: TRBV18
size: NA
length: 14
CDR3: CASSPGLGIGELFF
DNA: TGTGCCAGCTCACCGGGACTAGGGATCGGGGAGCTGTTTTTT

D: NA
J: TRBJ1-2
V: TRBV7-9
size: NA
length: 13
CDR3: CASRTRDSYGYTF
DNA: TGTGCCAGCAGAACCCGGGACTCCTATGGCTACACCTTC

D: NA
J: TRBJ1-1
V: TRBV9
size: few
length: 15
CDR3: CASSVAHGVTTEAFF
DNA: TGTGCCAGCAGCGTAGCTCACGGGGTCACGACTGAAGCTTTCTTT

D: NA
J: TRBJ2-5
V: TRBV5-1
size: NA
length: 16
CDR3: CASTREPSGGRETQYF
DNA: TGCGCCAGCACCAGGGAGCCATCGGGTGGAAGGGAGACCCAGTACTTC

D: NA
J: TRBJ1-3
V: TRBV11-2
size: NA
length: 12
CDR3: CASSPDEYTIYF
DNA: TGTGCCAGCAGCCCTGACGAGTACACCATATATTTT

D: TRBD2
J: TRBJ2-5
V: TRBV19
size: NA
length: 15
CDR3: CASSLGTRFSETQYF
DNA: TGTGCCAGTAGTCTCGGGACTAGGTTTAGCGAGACCCAGTACTTC